Sequencing of this TCR beta chain was carried out in a study of CD8+CD57+ T cells in acquired aplastic anemia. Background on the study: Sorted CD4+ and CD8+ cells yielded DNA averaging around 3.5 ug. Study-level results: Common to patients and controls were around 30 CD8+ CDR3 sequences.

Genomic DNA provided the template from which TCR beta VDJ and CDR3 profiles were obtained. TCRdb reanalysed the reads using MiXCR and keeps one entry per CDR3 protein. The profile shows about 180,000 distinct CDR3 sequences, roughly 65% of them singletons. Patients chosen for sequencing had shown CD8+CD57+ cell expansion by flow cytometry. The CDR3 loop spans 13 amino acids. Unmatched junction bases numbered 1, after V lost 2 bases and J lost 6 bases. Germline CDR1 LNHDA, CDR2 SQIVND (reference sequence). Remarks on this clonotype: No antigen is known for it.

The V and J genes are TRBV19 and TRBJ1-1; TRBD1 aligns across 9 bases. The clonotype was recovered from a human donor with aplastic anemia. Sequencing input: sorted CD4+, CD8+, or CD8+CD57+ T cells (not recorded which) from PBMCs. CDR3 bases: TGTGCCAGTAGTATAACAGGGGGCGCTGAAGCTTTCTTT. This sequence encodes CASSITGGAEAFF.